This T cell receptor (beta chain) was recorded in a study of T cell repertoires in cytomegalovirus infection. Regarding this clonotype: The antigen is unknown.

This CDR3 comprises 15 residues. In germline, CDR1 is MDHEN, CDR2 SYDVKM. V was clipped by 8 bases and J by 6 bases, with 19 bases between them. In TCRdb, the reads were re-called with MiXCR into one record per CDR3 protein. The sample yields 51,000 or so distinct CDR3 sequences, less than 20% seen once. Sequenced here: CD8+ T cells from cultured PBMCs, sampled from culture after CMV antigen stimulation. The clonotype originates from a human donor in good health (CMV status not recorded). Some clones in this sample may be carry-over from other donors' samples. The chain employs TRBV28 and TRBJ2-2; D may correspond to TRBD1 or TRBD2 (5 bases each). This CDR3 reads CASSLSGGVAGELFF. The DNA for the CDR3 is TGTGCCAGCTCTCTTAGTGGGGGAGTTGCCGGGGAGCTGTTTTTT.